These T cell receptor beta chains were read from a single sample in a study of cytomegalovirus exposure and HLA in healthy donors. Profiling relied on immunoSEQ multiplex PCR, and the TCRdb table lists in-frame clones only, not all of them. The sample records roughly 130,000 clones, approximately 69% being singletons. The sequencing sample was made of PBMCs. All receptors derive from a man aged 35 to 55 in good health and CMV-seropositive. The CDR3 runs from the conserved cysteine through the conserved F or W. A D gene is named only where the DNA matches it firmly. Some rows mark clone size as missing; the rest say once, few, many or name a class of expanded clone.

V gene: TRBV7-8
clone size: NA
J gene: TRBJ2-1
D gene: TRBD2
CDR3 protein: CASSFILAVSNEQFF
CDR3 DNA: TGTGCCAGCAGCTTCATACTAGCGGTTAGCAATGAGCAGTTCTTC

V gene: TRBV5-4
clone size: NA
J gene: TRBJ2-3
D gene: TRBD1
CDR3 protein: CASRDRGRGTDTQYF
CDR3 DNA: TGTGCCAGCAGGGACAGGGGGAGGGGGACAGATACGCAGTATTTT

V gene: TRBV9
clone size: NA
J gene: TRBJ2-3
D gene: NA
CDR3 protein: CASSPEDRITDTQYF
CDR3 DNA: TGTGCCAGCAGCCCTGAGGACAGAATCACAGATACGCAGTATTTT

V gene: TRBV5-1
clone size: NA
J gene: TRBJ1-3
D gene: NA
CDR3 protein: CASRSGHRLSGNTIYF
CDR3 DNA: TGCGCCAGTCGGTCTGGGCACCGGCTCTCTGGAAACACCATATATTTT

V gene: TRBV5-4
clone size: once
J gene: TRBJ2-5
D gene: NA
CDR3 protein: CASRTWGGDGGRGGQETQYF
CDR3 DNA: TGTGCCAGCAGGACGTGGGGCGGTGACGGGGGGAGAGGGGGCCAAGAGACCCAGTACTTC

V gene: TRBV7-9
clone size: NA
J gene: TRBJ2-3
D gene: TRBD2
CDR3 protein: CASSLQGPKGLDPSQYF
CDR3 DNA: TGTGCCAGCAGCTTGCAGGGACCAAAGGGACTAGACCCCTCGCAGTATTTT

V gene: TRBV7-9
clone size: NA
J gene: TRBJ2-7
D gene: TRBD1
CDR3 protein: CASSSTHRDRGHEQYF
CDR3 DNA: TGTGCCAGCAGCTCAACTCACCGGGACAGGGGTCACGAGCAGTACTTC

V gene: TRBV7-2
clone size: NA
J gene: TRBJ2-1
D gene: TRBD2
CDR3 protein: CASSLGGFYNEQFF
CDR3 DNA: TGTGCCAGCAGCTTGGGAGGGTTCTACAATGAGCAGTTCTTC

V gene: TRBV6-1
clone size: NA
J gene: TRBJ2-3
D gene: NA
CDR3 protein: CASSEALGPRGAPDTQYF
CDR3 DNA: TGTGCCAGCAGTGAAGCCCTTGGCCCGCGGGGAGCCCCAGATACGCAGTATTTT

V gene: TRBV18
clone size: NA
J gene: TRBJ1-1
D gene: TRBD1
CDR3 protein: CASSLPYRGTEAFF
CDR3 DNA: TGTGCCAGCTCACTCCCGTACAGGGGGACTGAAGCTTTCTTT

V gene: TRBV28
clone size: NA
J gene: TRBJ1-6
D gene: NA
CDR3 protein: CASSFISPPLHF
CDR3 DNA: TGTGCCAGCAGTTTTATATCCCCACCCCTCCACTTT

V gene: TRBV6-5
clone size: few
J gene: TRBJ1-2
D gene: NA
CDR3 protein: CASSYGQTTGGGYTF
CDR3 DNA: TGTGCCAGCAGTTACGGCCAAACGACAGGAGGTGGCTACACCTTC

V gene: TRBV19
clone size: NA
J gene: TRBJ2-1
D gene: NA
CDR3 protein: CATNREQGYNEQFF
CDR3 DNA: TGTGCCACCAACAGGGAGCAGGGATACAATGAGCAGTTCTTC

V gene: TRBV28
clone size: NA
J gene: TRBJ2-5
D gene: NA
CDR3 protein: CASCRRHQETQYF
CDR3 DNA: TGTGCCAGCTGCCGCAGGCACCAAGAGACCCAGTACTTC

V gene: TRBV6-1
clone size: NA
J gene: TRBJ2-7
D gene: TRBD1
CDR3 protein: CASSITQGSYEQYF
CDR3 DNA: TGTGCCAGCAGTATAACACAGGGGTCCTACGAGCAGTACTTC

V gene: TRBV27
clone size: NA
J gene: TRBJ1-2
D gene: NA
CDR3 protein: CASSQGQQYGYTF
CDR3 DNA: TGTGCCAGCAGTCAGGGACAACAATATGGCTACACCTTC

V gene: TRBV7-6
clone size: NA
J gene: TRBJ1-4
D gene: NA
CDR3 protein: CASSLGRVNEKLFF
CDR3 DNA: TGTGCCAGCAGCTTAGGGAGGGTTAATGAAAAACTGTTTTTT

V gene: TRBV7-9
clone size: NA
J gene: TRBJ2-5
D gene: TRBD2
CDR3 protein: CASSLGTSAQETQYF
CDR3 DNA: TGTGCCAGCAGCTTGGGGACTAGCGCTCAAGAGACCCAGTACTTC

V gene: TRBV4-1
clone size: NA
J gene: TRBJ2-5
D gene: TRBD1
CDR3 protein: CASSPSPDRRRPQETQYF
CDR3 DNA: TGCGCCAGCAGCCCCTCCCCGGACAGGAGACGGCCACAAGAGACCCAGTACTTC

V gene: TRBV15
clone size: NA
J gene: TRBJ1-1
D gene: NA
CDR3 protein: CATREGNTEAFF
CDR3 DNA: TGTGCCACCAGGGAGGGGAACACTGAAGCTTTCTTT

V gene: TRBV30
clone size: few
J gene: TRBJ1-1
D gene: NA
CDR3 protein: CAWRWRGAEAFF
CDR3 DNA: TGTGCCTGGAGATGGAGGGGCGCTGAAGCTTTCTTT

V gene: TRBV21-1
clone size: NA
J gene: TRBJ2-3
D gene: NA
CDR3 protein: CASSKDGTVYTDTQYF
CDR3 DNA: TGTGCCAGCAGCAAAGACGGGACAGTCTACACAGATACGCAGTATTTT

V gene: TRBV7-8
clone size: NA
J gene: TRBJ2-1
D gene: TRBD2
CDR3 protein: CASSLAQTSGSFYEQFF
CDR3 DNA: TGTGCCAGCAGCTTAGCTCAGACTAGCGGGAGTTTCTATGAGCAGTTCTTC

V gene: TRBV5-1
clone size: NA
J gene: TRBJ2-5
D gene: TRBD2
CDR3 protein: CASSLGGDYAQETQYF
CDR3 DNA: TGCGCCAGCAGCTTGGGGGGGGACTACGCTCAAGAGACCCAGTACTTC

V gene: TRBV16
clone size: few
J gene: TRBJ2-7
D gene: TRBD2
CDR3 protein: CASSQSLAGAVEQYF
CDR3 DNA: TGTGCCAGCAGCCAATCCCTAGCGGGAGCGGTCGAGCAGTACTTC

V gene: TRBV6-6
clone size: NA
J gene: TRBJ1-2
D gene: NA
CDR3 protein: CASSRQVYGYTF
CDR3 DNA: TGTGCCAGCAGCCGACAGGTGTATGGCTACACCTTC

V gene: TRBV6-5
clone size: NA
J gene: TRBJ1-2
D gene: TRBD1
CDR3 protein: CASSYSPGGVGYTF
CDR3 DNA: TGTGCCAGCAGTTACTCACCAGGGGGCGTTGGCTACACCTTC

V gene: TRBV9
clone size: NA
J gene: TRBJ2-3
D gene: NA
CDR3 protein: CASSGGRGRNTQYF
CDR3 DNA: TGTGCCAGCAGCGGGGGACGGGGGAGGAATACGCAGTATTTT

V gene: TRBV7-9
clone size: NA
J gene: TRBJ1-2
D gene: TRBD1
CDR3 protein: CASSSRTGEHGYTF
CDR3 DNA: TGTGCCAGCAGCTCTCGGACAGGGGAGCATGGCTACACCTTC

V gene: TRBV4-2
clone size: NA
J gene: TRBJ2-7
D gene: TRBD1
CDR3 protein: CASSQAPGTGDDEQYF
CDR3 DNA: TGTGCCAGCAGCCAAGCTCCCGGGACAGGGGACGACGAGCAGTACTTC

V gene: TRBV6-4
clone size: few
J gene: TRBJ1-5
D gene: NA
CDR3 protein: CASVGAVRAGNQPQHF
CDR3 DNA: TGTGCCAGCGTAGGGGCAGTCAGGGCGGGCAATCAGCCCCAGCATTTT

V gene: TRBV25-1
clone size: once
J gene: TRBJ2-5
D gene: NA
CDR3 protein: CASSSGTNVRETQYF
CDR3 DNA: TGTGCCAGCAGTTCCGGGACAAACGTTCGGGAGACCCAGTACTTC

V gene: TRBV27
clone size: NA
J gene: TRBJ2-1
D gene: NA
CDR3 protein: CASKDGQLSYNEQFF
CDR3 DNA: TGTGCCAGCAAAGACGGACAGCTCTCCTACAATGAGCAGTTCTTC

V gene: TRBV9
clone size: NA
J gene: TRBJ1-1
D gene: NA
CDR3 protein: CASSADTRSEAFF
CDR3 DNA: TGTGCCAGCAGCGCGGACACCCGTAGTGAAGCTTTCTTT

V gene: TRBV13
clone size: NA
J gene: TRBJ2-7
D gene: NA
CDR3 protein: CASSPEGISYEQYF
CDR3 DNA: TGTGCCAGCAGCCCAGAGGGAATCTCCTACGAGCAGTACTTC

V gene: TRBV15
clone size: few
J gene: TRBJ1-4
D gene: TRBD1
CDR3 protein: CATSRAGQGNEKLFF
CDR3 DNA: TGTGCCACCAGCAGAGCGGGACAGGGAAATGAAAAACTGTTTTTT

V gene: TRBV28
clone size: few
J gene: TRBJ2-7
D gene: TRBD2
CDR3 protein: CASSLTGGSYEQYF
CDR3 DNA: TGTGCCAGCAGCCTTACGGGGGGCTCCTACGAGCAGTACTTC

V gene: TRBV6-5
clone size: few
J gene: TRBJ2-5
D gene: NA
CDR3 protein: CASSSRGETQYF
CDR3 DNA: TGTGCCAGCAGTTCCCGGGGGGAGACCCAGTACTTC

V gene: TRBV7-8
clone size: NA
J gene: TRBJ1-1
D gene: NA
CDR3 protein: CASRFGTEAFF
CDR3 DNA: TGTGCCAGCAGGTTCGGCACTGAAGCTTTCTTT

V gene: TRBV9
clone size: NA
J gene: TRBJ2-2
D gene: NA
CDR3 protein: CASSVVPETGELFF
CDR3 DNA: TGTGCCAGCAGCGTAGTCCCGGAGACCGGGGAGCTGTTTTTT

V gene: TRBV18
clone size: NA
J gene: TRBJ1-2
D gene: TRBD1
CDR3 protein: CASSPTGEVYGYTF
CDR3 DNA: TGTGCCAGCTCACCAACAGGGGAGGTCTATGGCTACACCTTC

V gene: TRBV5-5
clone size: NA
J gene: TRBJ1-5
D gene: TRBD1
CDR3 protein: CASSLLILATGVNQPQHF
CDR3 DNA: TGTGCCAGCAGCTTGTTAATATTAGCGACAGGGGTAAATCAGCCCCAGCATTTT

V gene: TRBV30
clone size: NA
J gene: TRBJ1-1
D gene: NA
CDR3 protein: CAWSIGGNTEAFF
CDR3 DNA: TGTGCCTGGAGTATTGGAGGAAACACTGAAGCTTTCTTT

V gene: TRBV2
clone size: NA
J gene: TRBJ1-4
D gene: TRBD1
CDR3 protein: CASSPTGGFGEKLFF
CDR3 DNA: TGTGCCAGCAGTCCGACAGGGGGCTTTGGGGAAAAACTGTTTTTT

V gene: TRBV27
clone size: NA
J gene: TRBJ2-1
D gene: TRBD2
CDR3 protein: CASSLLAGSAGEQFF
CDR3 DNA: TGTGCCAGCAGTCTACTAGCGGGGTCGGCCGGGGAGCAGTTCTTC

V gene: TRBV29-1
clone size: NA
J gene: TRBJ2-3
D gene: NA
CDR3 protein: CSASGLQGKPDTQYF
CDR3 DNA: TGCAGCGCTTCGGGCTTACAGGGAAAGCCAGATACGCAGTATTTT

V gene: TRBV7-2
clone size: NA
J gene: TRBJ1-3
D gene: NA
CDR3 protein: CASSRDRNSGNTIYF
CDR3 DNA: TGTGCCAGCAGCCGTGACAGGAACTCTGGAAACACCATATATTTT

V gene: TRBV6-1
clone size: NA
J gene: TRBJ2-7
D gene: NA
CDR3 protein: CASSESSEQYF
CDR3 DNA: TGTGCCAGCAGTGAATCGTCCGAGCAGTACTTC

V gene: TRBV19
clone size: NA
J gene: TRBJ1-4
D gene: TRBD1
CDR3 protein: CASSPLQGLGNEKLFF
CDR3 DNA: TGTGCCAGTAGTCCGCTACAGGGGCTAGGTAATGAAAAACTGTTTTTT

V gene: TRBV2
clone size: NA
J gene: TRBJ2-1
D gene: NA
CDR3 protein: CASSPYNEQFF
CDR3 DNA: TGTGCCAGCAGTCCGTACAATGAGCAGTTCTTC

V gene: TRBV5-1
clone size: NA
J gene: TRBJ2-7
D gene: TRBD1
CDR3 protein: CASSASSEGQGSYEQYF
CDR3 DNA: TGCGCCAGCAGCGCCTCCTCCGAGGGACAGGGTTCTTACGAGCAGTACTTC

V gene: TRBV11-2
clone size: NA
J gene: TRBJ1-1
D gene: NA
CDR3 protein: CASSFPGNTEAFF
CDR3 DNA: TGTGCCAGCAGCTTCCCAGGAAACACTGAAGCTTTCTTT

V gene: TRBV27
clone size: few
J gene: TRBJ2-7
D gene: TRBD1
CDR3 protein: CASSPHPGTGSYEQYF
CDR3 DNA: TGTGCCAGCAGTCCGCACCCCGGGACAGGGTCTTACGAGCAGTACTTC

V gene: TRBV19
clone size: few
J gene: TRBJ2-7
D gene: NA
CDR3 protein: CASTPGGSGEQYF
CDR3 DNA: TGTGCCAGTACCCCCGGGGGATCGGGCGAGCAGTACTTC

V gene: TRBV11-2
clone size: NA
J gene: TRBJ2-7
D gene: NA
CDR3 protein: CASSLEGRGRSYEQYF
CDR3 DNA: TGTGCCAGCAGCTTAGAGGGCAGGGGACGATCCTACGAGCAGTACTTC

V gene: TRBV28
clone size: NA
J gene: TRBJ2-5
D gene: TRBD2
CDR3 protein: CASSLSLEGGETQYF
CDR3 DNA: TGTGCCAGCAGTTTATCCTTGGAGGGAGGGGAGACCCAGTACTTC